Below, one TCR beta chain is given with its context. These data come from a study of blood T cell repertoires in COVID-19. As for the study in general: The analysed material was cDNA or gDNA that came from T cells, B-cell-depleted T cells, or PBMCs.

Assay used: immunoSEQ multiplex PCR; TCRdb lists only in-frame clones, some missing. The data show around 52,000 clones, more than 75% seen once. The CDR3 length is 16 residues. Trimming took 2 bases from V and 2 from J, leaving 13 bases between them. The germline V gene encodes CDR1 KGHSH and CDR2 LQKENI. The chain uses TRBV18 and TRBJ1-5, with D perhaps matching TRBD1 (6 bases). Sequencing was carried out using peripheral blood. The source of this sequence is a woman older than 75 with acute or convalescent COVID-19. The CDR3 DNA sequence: TGTGCCAGCTCACCAGGGGGGGCGGGGCGCAATCAGCCCCAGCATTTT. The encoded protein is CASSPGGAGRNQPQHF.